This TCR beta chain was captured in a study of blood T cell repertoires in COVID-19 (dated by TCRdb to 2020 to 2022). About the investigation overall: Samples covering the acute and convalescent phases of COVID-19 were provided by collaborators in the United States, Italy and Spain. The prospective study material was composed of cDNA or gDNA derived from T cells, B-cell-depleted T cells, or PBMCs. Subjects who had been exposed to COVID-19, were actively infected with it, or had recovered from it provided the deeply sampled blood TCRbeta repertoires that made up the dataset. The repertoires were released in a freely available public database intended as a resource for research on the immune response to SARS-CoV-2. Samples came from the ongoing ImmuneRACE study (first 160 participants) plus 1,254 subjects from 6 global collaborators. Sample metadata almost always included a de-identified subject ID, COVID-19 status, age in years and sex. Where available, HLA class I and class II types were taken from metadata supplied by the sample provider and were not determined by assay-based typing. What the work shows at the level of the full study, not this receptor alone: How much clinical and demographic metadata was included differed by source and by participant, and the metadata was provided uncurated.

As regards this clone: Its antigen is not yet known. Nothing much larger sits one base from this clone, and base qualities are not available.

Reading from cysteine to phenylalanine, the CDR3 counts 13 amino acids. Solely the CDR3 DNA is kept, with 39 bases framed from the first base. CDR1 SGHNT and CDR2 YENEEA are derived from the germline V gene. V and J are truncated by 2 bases and 6 bases respectively, leaving an intervening sequence of 7 bases. The immunoSEQ Assay, a bias-controlled multiplex PCR, was used to amplify TCRbeta CDR3 regions from genomic DNA. Under the source paper's analysis protocol: Nucleated cell counts per sample were estimated from amplification of reference gene primers within the assay. To quantify the absolute abundance of each unique TCRbeta CDR3 rearrangement, sequence reads were collapsed and filtered. For each sample, productive Simpson clonality was calculated by taking the square root of Simpson's diversity index across productive rearrangements. TCRdb obtained this table from immuneACCESS and retained in-frame rearrangements with V and J assigned. These tables miss some clones; where compared with another copy, unresolved V genes account for less than half of the shortfall, and the remainder is unexplained. The DNA gave D and trimming, while V, J and clone size come from that table. The sample yields roughly 180,000 clones; around 81% were counted once. Roughly 9.6% of the sample rests with the top ten.

In Seattle, one collaborating source enrolled patients while the infection was active and tracked those patients longitudinally over the course of disease. Whole blood was collected in K2EDTA tubes by collaborating institutions according to the institutions' own protocols. For TCRbeta analysis, collaborator samples were shipped as frozen whole blood, as isolated PBMCs, or as DNA extracted from either sample type. The sequence joins TRBV11-3 to TRBJ2-2, with no D gene named confidently. This clonotype originated in a woman aged 40 to 49 with COVID-19, enrolled during active disease. The sequenced material came from peripheral blood. The DNA reads as follows: TGTGCCAGCAGCTTACAGTTTCCCGGGGAGCTGTTTTTT. This translates into CASSLQFPGELFF.